These 14 T cell receptor beta chains were all obtained from the same sample, sequenced in a study of cytomegalovirus exposure and HLA in healthy donors. The PCR contained 60 Vbeta and 13 Jbeta primers. The assay was immunoSEQ multiplex PCR, and TCRdb's table has in-frame clones only and misses some. The sample holds roughly 100,000 clones. Source material: PBMCs. These TCRs come from a woman aged 25-40 years in good health and CMV-seronegative.

The chain is built from TRBV4-1 and TRBJ2-1, with 13 nucleotides matching TRBD2. The CDR3 spans 15 residues. Germline trimming cut 6 bases from V and 5 bases from J; bases unmatched to any gene: 4. CDR1 is MGHRA and CDR2 is YSYEKL in the germline V gene. CDR3 in DNA: TGCGCCAGCAGACGAGGACTAGCGGGAGACAATGAGCAGTTCTTC. Translation: CASRRGLAGDNEQFF.

The chain employs TRBV5-6 and TRBJ2-7, with 10 bases aligning to TRBD1. The CDR3 spans 15 residues. The V gene's germline CDR1 is SGHDT and CDR2 YYEEEE. The junction had 5 bases not matched to a gene; V was cut back by 2 bases and J by 3 bases. For the CDR3, the DNA is TGTGCCAGCAGCTTAGGGGGACAGGGGAACTACGAGCAGTACTTC. Residues: CASSLGGQGNYEQYF. The full variable domain, its missing parts supplied by reference TRBV5-6 and TRBJ2-7, is DAGVTQSPTHLIKTRGQQVTLRCSPKSGHDTVSWYQQALGQGPQFIFQYYEEEERQRGNFPDRFSGHQFPNYSSELNVNALLLGDSALYLCASSLGGQGNYEQYFGPGTRLTVT.

V usage is TRBV4-1 and J usage is TRBJ2-7, with a possible D match to TRBD2 (5 bases). This CDR3 has 15 residues. CDR1 is MGHRA, CDR2 YSYEKL, per germline. Trimming cost V 0 bases and J 3 bases, with 12 bases left between them. The CDR3 spells CASSQDPGVSYEQYF. In nucleotides, the CDR3 is TGCGCCAGCAGCCAAGATCCCGGGGTAAGCTACGAGCAGTACTTC.

The CDR3 nucleotides are TGCGCCAGCAGCTTGGATGGGTTGGACAGCTATCAGCCCCAGCATTTT. The encoded protein is CASSLDGLDSYQPQHF. The rearrangement joins TRBV5-1 to TRBJ1-5; D may be TRBD1 (6 bases). Trimming took off 0 bases at V and 5 bases at J, with 15 bases between the two ends. The CDR3 has 16 residues. Germline CDR1 SGHRS, CDR2 YFSETQ. Drawing the rest from reference TRBV5-1 and TRBJ1-5, the complete variable domain is KAGVTQTPRYLIKTRGQQVTLSCSPISGHRSVSWYQQTPGQGLQFLFEYFSETQRNKGNFPGRFSGRQFSNSRSEMNVSTLELGDSALYLCASSLDGLDSYQPQHFGDGTRLSIL.

Here the CDR3 DNA reads TGTGCCAGCATGAGGGCTTTGGATGAAAAACTGTTTTTT. Protein sequence: CASMRALDEKLFF. This chain links TRBV28 with TRBJ1-4, with unresolved D. CDR3 length: 13 residues. Per the germline V gene, CDR1 is MDHEN and CDR2 is SYDVKM. Trimming removed 7 bases from V and 6 bases from J, with 12 bases in between.

The chain recombines TRBV7-9 with TRBJ2-7, with 9 positions matching TRBD1. V dropped 6 bases and J dropped 4; count of bases not matched to a gene: 10. In germline, CDR1 is SEHNR, CDR2 FQNEAQ (reference sequence). The CDR3 is made up of 15 amino acids. Here the CDR3 reads CASSPITGGRYEQYF. The CDR3 nucleotides read TGTGCCAGCAGTCCAATAACAGGGGGCAGGTACGAGCAGTACTTC.

The V call is TRBV6-1, the J call TRBJ1-2; 7 nucleotides line up with TRBD1. The CDR3 totals 14 residues. The V gene's germline CDR1 is MNHNS and CDR2 SASEGT. The ends lost 6 bases at V and 5 bases at J; junction bases unmatched: 9. CDR3 protein: CASRTGLQGYGYTF. The CDR3 DNA reads as TGTGCCAGCAGGACAGGGTTACAAGGATATGGCTACACCTTC.

The chain carries TRBV19 and TRBJ2-6, with D maybe TRBD2 (5 bases). Germline loops: CDR1 LNHDA, CDR2 SQIVND (reference sequence). V was pared by 4 bases and J by 0 bases, with 10 bases between. The length of the CDR3 is 16 residues. CDR3 bases: TGTGCCAGTAGTAAGATTAGCGCCTCTGGGGCCAACGTCCTGACTTTC. This codes for CASSKISASGANVLTF. The variable domain in full, with the rest retrieved from reference TRBV19 and TRBJ2-6, is DGGITQSPKYLFRKEGQNVTLSCEQNLNHDAMYWYRQDPGQGLRLIYYSQIVNDFQKGDIAEGYSVSREKKESFPLTVTSAQKNPTAFYLCASSKISASGANVLTFGAGSRLTVL.

The V call is TRBV19, the J call TRBJ1-3; no definite D call. V gave up 6 bases and J gave up 0 bases, with 12 bases separating them. The CDR3 runs to 15 residues. Germline V gene sequence: CDR1 LNHDA, CDR2 SQIVND (reference sequence). The CDR3 sequence: CASSPRQISGNTIYF. CDR3 sequence (DNA): TGTGCCAGTAGCCCCCGCCAGATCTCTGGAAACACCATATATTTT.

V and J are TRBV11-3 and TRBJ2-5, with D tentatively TRBD2 (6 bases). Germline V gene sequence: CDR1 SGHNT, CDR2 YENEEA. V was pared by 4 bases and J by 2 bases, with 14 bases between. The CDR3 runs to 15 residues. The CDR3 DNA sequence: TGTGCCAGCAGCTCGAGGGACGGACTACAAGAGACCCAGTACTTC. It codes for CASSSRDGLQETQYF.

The rearrangement uses TRBV4-1 and TRBJ2-7; 11 positions agree with TRBD1. Trimming cost V 1 base and J 4 bases; bases outside gene matches: 6. The germline V gene has CDR1 MGHRA and CDR2 YSYEKL. The CDR3 has 16 residues. The chain's CDR3 is CASSQARGQGAYEQYF. In DNA, the CDR3 is TGCGCCAGCAGCCAAGCCAGAGGACAGGGGGCGTACGAGCAGTACTTC.

The chain recombines TRBV21-1 with TRBJ1-5. TRBV21-1 is flagged as a pseudogene. The CDR3 has 14 amino acids. The CDR3 bases are TGTGCCAGCAGCAGTCCCGACGGGAATCAGCCCCAGCATTTT. Translated, it gives CASSSPDGNQPQHF.

The chain is built from TRBV6-5 and TRBJ1-3, with 9 bases lining up with TRBD1. Germline CDR1 and CDR2: MNHEY and SVGAGI. This CDR3 is built from 14 residues. V was pared by 5 bases and J by 4 bases, with 3 bases of the junction left unmatched. The CDR3 here is CASSADRGGNTIYF. CDR3 coding DNA: TGTGCCAGCAGTGCGGACAGGGGCGGAAACACCATATATTTT.

The chain recombines TRBV28 with TRBJ2-7; the match to TRBD1 covers 9 bases. The CDR3 sequence is 16 residues long. Germline CDR1 is MDHEN and CDR2 is SYDVKM. With 3 bases clipped from V and 5 bases from J, the junction kept 11 bases outside the gene matches. The CDR3 coding sequence is TGTGCCAGCAGTTTTATCCTCGGGACAGGGTTCGACGAGCAGTACTTC. Translation: CASSFILGTGFDEQYF.